The 14 T cell receptor beta chains below come from one sample, sequenced in a study of T-cell memory formation after mild COVID-19. TCRdb reanalysed the 5' RACE reads using MiXCR and keeps one entry per CDR3 protein. The profile covers 270,000 or so distinct CDR3 sequences, with over 15% appearing a single time and around 21% taken by the ten largest. Sequenced: PBMCs or a T cell subset sorted from them (not recorded which). The source of these receptors is a man aged 18 to 35 who had mild COVID-19 (a few samples of this study predate the infection). Cell type and time point are not known.

The genes are TRBV7-8 and TRBJ2-7, with D possibly matching TRBD1 (6 bases). The CDR3 length is 14 residues. The germline V gene has CDR1 SGHVS and CDR2 FQNEAQ. The V end lost 5 bases, the J end lost 3 bases, and 14 bases lay between the germline ends. DNA for the CDR3: TGTGCCAGCAGCCGCCTCCCCAGGGGCTACGAGCAGTACGTC. Protein: CASSRLPRGYEQYV.

V is TRBV15 and J is TRBJ2-1; 8 bases are a match to TRBD1. The CDR3 is made up of 18 amino acids. Germline V CDR1 and CDR2: LNHNV, YYDKDF (reference sequence). The V gene end was trimmed by 2 bases and the J gene end by 5 bases; junction bases not matched to a gene: 14. The CDR3 region has the DNA TGTGCCACCAGCAGACCCCACAACCGGGACAGGAGGAACAATGAGCAGTTCTTC. This sequence encodes CATSRPHNRDRRNNEQFF.

This chain uses TRBV7-2 with TRBJ1-5; unclear D gene. Trimming shortened V by 5 bases and J by 9 bases, and 14 bases separated the two germline ends. The CDR3 has 13 amino acids. Germline-derived CDR1 and CDR2 are SGHTA and FQGNSA. CDR3 nucleotides: TGTGCCAGCAGCCCTAGGACGGTTGGGCCCCAGCATTTT. Residues: CASSPRTVGPQHF.

This clonotype was seen a few times. The rearrangement links TRBV4-1 to TRBJ2-7; D tentatively reads TRBD1 or TRBD2 (5 bases each). Deletions cut 3 bases from V and 5 bases from J, with 11 bases between. The CDR3 sequence is 13 residues long. Per the germline V gene, CDR1 is MGHRA and CDR2 is YSYEKL. The CDR3 coding sequence is TGCGCCAGCAGCCACCCTTTGGGGGACGAGCAGTACTTC. It codes for CASSHPLGDEQYF.

There are a few counts of this clonotype. The chain has TRBV7-2 and TRBJ2-3; 12 bases are shared with TRBD2. Trimming cost V 5 bases and J 2 bases; bases outside gene matches: 8. The CDR3 loop spans 17 amino acids. CDR1 and CDR2 from the germline V gene are SGHTA and FQGNSA. The CDR3 DNA is TGTGCCAGCAGCCTCGGACTAGCGGGGCGGTACACAGATACGCAGTATTTT. This codes for CASSLGLAGRYTDTQYF.

The V and J genes are TRBV6-5 and TRBJ2-5, with 12 bases aligning to TRBD2. CDR1 and CDR2 (germline): MNHEY, SVGAGI. The CDR3 totals 17 residues. The V and J ends lost 2 bases and 5 bases, in that order; junction bases with no gene match: 9. The CDR3 coding sequence is TGTGCCAGCAGTTACCGGGCCACTAGCGGGGGGACGGAGACCCAGTACTTC. Translation gives CASSYRATSGGTETQYF.

This clonotype was seen a few times. The CDR3 DNA follows: TGTGCCACCAGTGATTTTCGCGGTCAGCCCCAGCATTTT. This sequence encodes CATSDFRGQPQHF. This chain links TRBV24-1 with TRBJ1-5; D not resolved. This CDR3 contains 13 residues. V lost 1 base, J lost 6 bases, and 6 bases lay in between. CDR1 is KGHDR, CDR2 SFDVKD, per germline.

The sample holds a few counts of this clonotype. V gene TRBV14 combines with J gene TRBJ1-1, with TRBD1 matching over 7 bases. J lost 0 bases, V lost 9 bases, and 4 bases had no gene match. The CDR3 totals 13 residues. Germline V gene data show CDR1 as SGHDN and CDR2 as FVKESK. CDR3 in DNA: TGTGCCAGTCGACAGGGACTGAACACTGAAGCTTTCTTT. This codes for CASRQGLNTEAFF.

This clonotype was recorded a few times. The gene calls are TRBV5-1 and TRBJ1-3; tentative D call: TRBD1 (6 bases). This CDR3 has 15 residues. Per germline, CDR1 SGHRS and CDR2 YFSETQ. V lost 4 bases, J lost 0 bases, and 11 bases lay in between. DNA of the CDR3: TGCGCCAGCAGCCCAGGGGTCTACTCTGGAAACACCATATATTTT. This sequence encodes CASSPGVYSGNTIYF. Variable domain in full (rest from reference TRBV5-1 and TRBJ1-3): KAGVTQTPRYLIKTRGQQVTLSCSPISGHRSVSWYQQTPGQGLQFLFEYFSETQRNKGNFPGRFSGRQFSNSRSEMNVSTLELGDSALYLCASSPGVYSGNTIYFGEGSWLTVV.

This clonotype came up many times. The rearrangement uses TRBV4-3 and TRBJ2-1; possibly TRBD1 or TRBD2 for D (5 bases each). The CDR3 runs to 15 residues. Germline V gene sequence: CDR1 LGHNA, CDR2 YSLEER. Trimming pared 5 bases from V and 2 bases from J, leaving 13 bases between. The CDR3 DNA sequence: TGCGCCAGCAGCGTCAGGGTGGGGGCCTACAATGAGCAGTTCTTC. The encoded protein is CASSVRVGAYNEQFF.

The chain links TRBV29-1 to TRBJ2-2; D is undetermined. The germline CDR1 and CDR2 sequences are SQVTM and ANQGSEA. This CDR3 is 15 amino acids long. Trimming removed 7 bases from V and 4 bases from J, with 19 bases in between. CDR3 sequence (DNA): TGCAGCGCCGAAGGGATCGGTGGGGTCACCGGGGAGCTGTTTTTT. Amino acids: CSAEGIGGVTGELFF.

This clonotype was observed a few times. J is TRBJ2-2 and V is TRBV9; D gene uncertain. Germline CDR1 is SGDLS and CDR2 is YYNGEE. Trimming cost V 1 base and J 4 bases, with 14 bases left between them. This CDR3 has 16 residues. This CDR3 is CASSVKAPDLTGELFF. The CDR3 bases are TGTGCCAGCAGCGTAAAGGCTCCAGACCTCACCGGGGAGCTGTTTTTT.

The V and J genes are TRBV7-9 and TRBJ2-7; 7 nucleotides match TRBD1. CDR1 and CDR2 (germline): SEHNR, FQNEAQ (reference sequence). V lost 5 bases, J lost 1 base, and 14 bases stayed unmatched. The CDR3 contains 17 residues. The CDR3 bases are TGTGCCAGCAGCCCCGGACCGTACCGGGACAGATCCTACGAGCAGTACTTC. It codes for CASSPGPYRDRSYEQYF. Variable domain in full (rest from reference TRBV7-9 and TRBJ2-7): DTGVSQNPRHKITKRGQNVTFRCDPISEHNRLYWYRQTLGQGPEFLTYFQNEAQLEKSRLLSDRFSAERPKGSFSTLEIQRTEQGDSAMYLCASSPGPYRDRSYEQYFGPGTRLTVT.

This clonotype appeared a few times. V gene TRBV6-2 or TRBV6-3 combines with J gene TRBJ2-5; TRBD1 agrees at 7 bases. Per germline, CDR1 MNHEY and CDR2 SVGEGT. The CDR3 extends over 16 amino acids. J gave up 5 bases and V 0 bases, and 9 bases lay outside the gene matches. The CDR3 protein is CASSYSDGTAVETQYF. For the CDR3, the DNA is TGTGCCAGCAGTTACTCCGATGGGACAGCCGTGGAGACCCAGTACTTC.